The 3 T cell receptor beta chains below all came from one sample that was sequenced in a study of blood T cell repertoires in COVID-19. Clones were sequenced by immunoSEQ multiplex PCR, and TCRdb holds only the in-frame ones, with some missing. The repertoire holds about 320,000 clones, with 89% as singletons. The sample was peripheral blood. These receptors were obtained from a woman aged 25-40 years with COVID-19, enrolled during active disease.

The genes are TRBV19 and TRBJ2-7; possible D gene TRBD2, 6 bases. The CDR3 spans 14 residues. CDR1 and CDR2 (germline): LNHDA, SQIVND (reference sequence). With 0 bases removed from V and 6 bases from J, the gap between germline ends came to 12 bases. CDR3 residues: CASSIDPGRREQYF. The DNA of the CDR3 is TGTGCCAGTAGTATAGATCCAGGGAGGCGCGAGCAGTACTTC.

This clone was detected once. This chain connects TRBV3-1 (or the pseudogene TRBV3-2) to TRBJ1-1, with D possibly TRBD1 on 6 matching bases. Trimming pared 5 bases from V and 6 bases from J, leaving 10 bases between. CDR3 length: 12 residues. Per the germline V gene, CDR1 is LGHDT and CDR2 is YNNKEL (reference sequence). The CDR3 loop reads CASSEKGAEAFF. CDR3 sequence (DNA): TGTGCCAGCAGCGAAAAGGGGGCTGAAGCTTTCTTT.

CDR3 in DNA: TGTGCCAGCAGTTACAGCCCCCAAGAGACCCAGTACTTC. Protein product: CASSYSPQETQYF. The chain uses TRBV2 and TRBJ2-5, with no clear D. The CDR3 runs 13 residues. V was clipped by 5 bases and J by 1 base, with 8 bases between them. Germline CDR1 and CDR2: SNHLY and FYNNEI.